These T cell receptor beta chains were read from a single sample in a study of PD-L1 blockade in urothelial cancer. The repertoire was sequenced with immunoSEQ multiplex PCR; TCRdb's copy has only in-frame clones and lacks some. The repertoire has roughly 100,000 clones, approximately 85% of them found once; the top ten carry roughly 2.2%. Sequenced material: PBMCs, taken around atezolizumab (anti-PD-L1) treatment. The source of these receptors is a man in his fifties with urothelial cancer. Both conserved end residues are part of each CDR3. Each record gives: D gene, V gene, J gene, CDR3 length, CDR3 protein, CDR3 DNA. A D gene is named only where the DNA matches it firmly.

.	TRBV6-6	TRBJ2-3	16	CASSYSGTSSTDTQYF	TGTGCCAGCAGTTACTCAGGGACTTCCAGCACAGATACGCAGTATTTT
.	TRBV5-4	TRBJ2-3	17	CASSLTLVAGSKDTQYF	TGTGCCAGCAGCTTAACCCTGGTGGCGGGAAGCAAAGATACGCAGTATTTT
TRBD1	TRBV4-2	TRBJ1-6	16	CASSQDPDRGNSPLHF	TGTGCCAGCAGCCAAGATCCGGACAGGGGCAATTCACCCCTCCACTTT
TRBD1	TRBV2	TRBJ2-7	13	CASSGQGIYEQYF	TGTGCCAGCTCGGGACAGGGCATCTACGAGCAGTACTTC
.	TRBV5-8	TRBJ1-1	16	CASRPGNMGRATEAFF	TGTGCCAGCAGACCGGGTAATATGGGGAGGGCCACTGAAGCTTTCTTT
TRBD1	TRBV4-1	TRBJ1-6	16	CASSQDAGGRNSPLHF	TGCGCCAGCAGCCAGGATGCAGGGGGACGAAATTCACCCCTCCACTTT
TRBD2	TRBV4-1	TRBJ2-1	16	CASSHRLARGYNEQFF	TGCGCCAGCAGCCATCGACTAGCGCGCGGGTACAATGAGCAGTTCTTC
.	TRBV18	TRBJ2-5	15	CASSPVRGPQETQYF	TGTGCCAGCTCACCCGTCAGGGGCCCCCAAGAGACCCAGTACTTC
.	TRBV10-3	TRBJ1-4	15	CAISESGQFSEKLFF	TGTGCCATCAGTGAATCTGGCCAGTTCAGTGAAAAACTGTTTTTT
TRBD2	TRBV15	TRBJ2-1	15	CATSRDSGGYNEQFF	TGTGCCACCAGCAGAGATAGCGGGGGATACAATGAGCAGTTCTTC
.	TRBV2	TRBJ2-3	14	CASSGSLASDTQYF	TGTGCCAGCAGTGGTTCACTAGCCTCAGATACGCAGTATTTT
.	TRBV6-1	TRBJ2-6	16	CASSEQMGAGANVLTF	TGTGCCAGCAGTGAACAGATGGGGGCCGGGGCCAACGTCCTGACTTTC